These 26 T cell receptor beta chains originate from one sample sequenced in a study of blood T cell repertoires in COVID-19. The repertoire was sequenced with immunoSEQ multiplex PCR; TCRdb's copy has only in-frame clones and lacks some. Of 200,000 to 250,000 clones listed, about three quarters are singletons. The sample consisted of peripheral blood. The receptor source for this set is a woman aged 70-85 years with acute or convalescent COVID-19.

This clone was seen a handful of times. The chain links TRBV5-1 to TRBJ2-3, with D hard to call. Germline values: CDR1 SGHRS, CDR2 YFSETQ. This CDR3 comprises 14 residues. V lost 4 bases to trimming and J lost 0 bases, with 9 bases between them. CDR3 protein: CASSTEVSTDTQYF. Here the CDR3 DNA reads TGCGCCAGCAGCACTGAGGTTAGCACAGATACGCAGTATTTT.

This clone was counted only a few times. The chain couples TRBV6-1 to TRBJ2-7; the D gene is possibly TRBD1 (5 bases). Germline lookup yields CDR1 MNHNS and CDR2 SASEGT. The CDR3 length is 14 residues. V was shortened by 6 bases and J by 5 bases, with 17 bases between the two germline ends. This chain's CDR3 is CASSRKGLPHEQYV. The CDR3 DNA is TGTGCCAGCAGCCGCAAGGGGCTCCCCCACGAGCAGTACGTC.

The chain is built from TRBV2 and TRBJ2-2, with D unclear. In germline, CDR1 is SNHLY, CDR2 FYNNEI. The V and J ends lost 4 bases and 2 bases respectively, with 14 bases between them. This CDR3 is built from 16 residues. Here the CDR3 DNA reads TGTGCCAGCAGTGCAAACCGAGACATTAACACCGGGGAGCTGTTTTTT. This translates into CASSANRDINTGELFF.

This clone was detected once. The rearrangement links TRBV7-9 to TRBJ2-5; TRBD2 might be the D (6 bases). This CDR3 has 15 amino acids. Germline CDR1 SEHNR, CDR2 FQNEAQ (reference sequence). The germline V and J ends were trimmed by 5 bases and 6 bases, with 19 bases remaining between them. CDR3 sequence: CASSRLGTALQTQYF. DNA of the CDR3: TGTGCCAGCAGCCGACTTGGGACTGCACTCCAGACCCAGTACTTC. The full variable domain, rest sourced from reference TRBV7-9 and TRBJ2-5, is DTGVSQNPRHKITKRGQNVTFRCDPISEHNRLYWYRQTLGQGPEFLTYFQNEAQLEKSRLLSDRFSAERPKGSFSTLEIQRTEQGDSAMYLCASSRLGTALQTQYFGPGTRLLVL.

The rearrangement joins TRBV2 to TRBJ2-3; maybe TRBD2 (7 bases). Looked up from germline, CDR1 is SNHLY and CDR2 is FYNNEI. The CDR3 length is 15 residues. With 7 bases removed from V and 2 bases from J, the gap between germline ends came to 16 bases. The CDR3 reads CASNLDGGPTDTQYF. In DNA form, the CDR3 reads TGTGCCAGCAACCTAGACGGGGGGCCCACAGATACGCAGTATTTT.

For the CDR3, the DNA is TGTGCCAGCTCACCCGGACTTTCCTACGAGCAGTACTTC. Protein sequence: CASSPGLSYEQYF. The genes are TRBV18 and TRBJ2-7; the D gene is possibly TRBD2 (5 bases). Trimming left V 3 bases short and J 1 base short, with 7 bases between. Germline-derived CDR1 and CDR2 are KGHSH and LQKENI. The CDR3 has 13 residues.

V usage is TRBV5-1 and J usage is TRBJ1-4; the D gene is possibly TRBD1 (5 bases). Trimming pared 5 bases from V and 8 bases from J, leaving 16 bases between. The germline gives CDR1 SGHRS, CDR2 YFSETQ. This CDR3 is built from 14 residues. The CDR3 bases are TGCGCCAGCAGTACCGGGACTCTCAACGAAAAACTGTTTTTT. Protein: CASSTGTLNEKLFF.

The V and J genes are TRBV3-1 (or the pseudogene TRBV3-2) and TRBJ2-7; 7 bases agree with TRBD1. V lost 3 bases to trimming and J lost 0 bases; unmatched junction nucleotides: 5. Germline V gene sequence: CDR1 LGHDT, CDR2 YNNKEL (reference sequence). This CDR3 region has 15 residues. DNA for the CDR3: TGTGCCAGCAGCCACAGACAGGGTAACTCCTACGAGCAGTACTTC. It codes for CASSHRQGNSYEQYF.

This clone was detected once. The V gene is TRBV23-1, the J gene TRBJ2-3; possibly TRBD1 for D (5 bases). TRBV23-1 is treated as an ORF (open reading frame) with a function not yet certain. V gave up 0 bases and J gave up 2 bases, with 18 bases separating them. CDR3 length: 18 amino acids. DNA for the CDR3: TGCGCCAGCAGTCAATCAGAAAAGGGGAAGTTGTTCACAGATACGCAGTATTTT. As protein: CASSQSEKGKLFTDTQYF.

The V gene is TRBV5-1, the J gene TRBJ2-2; D ambiguous. CDR3 length equals 16 residues. The V end was cut by 0 bases, the J end by 2 bases, with 11 bases between. Germline CDR1 and CDR2: SGHRS and YFSETQ. The chain's CDR3 is CASSLARNQNTGELFF. The CDR3 DNA reads TGCGCCAGCAGCTTGGCGAGGAATCAAAACACCGGGGAGCTGTTTTTT.

The chain combines TRBV6-2 or TRBV6-3 with TRBJ2-6; TRBD1 matches at 10 bases. V shed 0 bases and J 4 bases; nucleotides not matched to a gene: 9. Looked up from germline, CDR1 is MNHEY and CDR2 is SVGEGT. The CDR3 has 19 residues. DNA of the CDR3: TGTGCCAGCAGTTACTCGAGGGACAGGGGATTGGCGGGGGCCAACGTCCTGACTTTC. As protein: CASSYSRDRGLAGANVLTF.

The J gene is TRBJ2-3, the V gene TRBV5-1; 11 bases agree with TRBD1. The CDR3 totals 16 residues. CDR1 is SGHRS and CDR2 is YFSETQ in the germline V gene. V lost 2 bases, J lost 1 base, and 3 bases stayed unmatched. The CDR3 region has the DNA TGCGCCAGCAGCTTCGGACAGGGGGCCGGCACAGATACGCAGTATTTT. It is translated as CASSFGQGAGTDTQYF.

The chain joins TRBV5-1 to TRBJ2-7; the match to TRBD2 covers 13 bases. Germline lookup yields CDR1 SGHRS and CDR2 YFSETQ. Germline trimming cut 2 bases from V and 7 bases from J; bases unmatched to any gene: 12. The CDR3 is 17 residues long. The DNA of the CDR3 is TGCGCCAGCAGCTTTGGTCCGAGGACTAGCGGGGGCGGTGAGCAGTACTTC. It is translated as CASSFGPRTSGGGEQYF. Full variable domain (missing parts from reference TRBV5-1 and TRBJ2-7): KAGVTQTPRYLIKTRGQQVTLSCSPISGHRSVSWYQQTPGQGLQFLFEYFSETQRNKGNFPGRFSGRQFSNSRSEMNVSTLELGDSALYLCASSFGPRTSGGGEQYFGPGTRLTVT.

This chain connects TRBV5-1 to TRBJ1-3, with D possibly TRBD1 on 5 matching bases. CDR1 is SGHRS and CDR2 is YFSETQ in the germline V gene. The ends were cut back, 1 base at V and 4 bases at J, with 15 bases in the middle. There are 16 residues in the CDR3. The CDR3 loop reads CASSLYATDSGNTIYF. CDR3 nucleotide sequence: TGCGCCAGCAGCTTGTACGCGACAGACTCAGGAAACACCATATATTTT.

This rearrangement joins TRBV3-1 (or the pseudogene TRBV3-2) to TRBJ2-7; 15 bases fit TRBD2. Germline lookup yields CDR1 LGHDT and CDR2 YNNKEL (reference sequence). With V trimmed by 2 bases and J by 5 bases, 7 bases remained unmatched. The CDR3 covers 17 residues. CDR3 in DNA: TGTGCCAGCAGCCAAAGGACTAGCGGGGGGGCCCAGAACGAGCAGTACTTC. Protein: CASSQRTSGGAQNEQYF.

The chain recombines TRBV5-6 with TRBJ2-5; D possibly corresponds to TRBD1 (7 bases). The CDR3 extends over 15 amino acids. V dropped 1 base and J dropped 5 bases, with 15 bases sitting between them. Germline V gives CDR1 SGHDT, CDR2 YYEEEE. The CDR3 bases are TGTGCCAGCAGCTTGCAGGGGGGCTACAGGGAGACCCAGTACTTC. Its protein is CASSLQGGYRETQYF.

The chain joins TRBV5-1 to TRBJ2-2, with D hard to call. V was cut by 6 bases and J by 4 bases, with 13 bases left in between. The CDR3 contains 14 residues. Germline V gene lookup returns CDR1 SGHRS and CDR2 YFSETQ. CDR3 bases: TGCGCCAGCACTGCGAATGGGCGCACCGGGGAGCTGTTTTTT. Residues: CASTANGRTGELFF. The full variable domain, rest sourced from reference TRBV5-1 and TRBJ2-2, is KAGVTQTPRYLIKTRGQQVTLSCSPISGHRSVSWYQQTPGQGLQFLFEYFSETQRNKGNFPGRFSGRQFSNSRSEMNVSTLELGDSALYLCASTANGRTGELFFGEGSRLTVL.

This clone occurred a few times. The rearrangement joins TRBV11-1 to TRBJ2-5; D uncertain. V lost 2 bases and J lost 5, with 15 bases in between. Germline CDR1 SGHAT, CDR2 FQDESV (reference sequence). The CDR3 length is 15 residues. CDR3 sequence (DNA): TGTGCCAGCAGCTTATCTCTTGCCAGATCGGAGACCCAGTACTTC. This sequence encodes CASSLSLARSETQYF.

The genes are TRBV11-2 and TRBJ2-7; weak D call: TRBD2 (6 bases). Germline lookup yields CDR1 SGHAT and CDR2 FQNNGV. This CDR3 is 17 amino acids long. The V end lost 2 bases, the J end lost 3 bases, and 20 bases lay between the germline ends. CDR3 protein: CASSLIPRAGGDYEQYF. The CDR3 DNA sequence: TGTGCCAGCAGCTTAATCCCTCGGGCAGGCGGGGACTACGAGCAGTACTTC.

The CDR3 nucleotides read TGTGCCAGCAGCTTAGGCTACACGCGGGGCTACACCTTC. Its translation is CASSLGYTRGYTF. This chain uses TRBV13 with TRBJ1-2; D unclear. V gave up 0 bases and J gave up 8 bases, with 10 bases separating them. The CDR3 totals 13 residues. Germline CDR1 and CDR2: PRHDT and FYEKMQ (reference sequence).

The chain has TRBV6-5 and TRBJ2-1; 10 positions agree with TRBD1. V gave up 4 bases and J gave up 4 bases; unmatched junction bases: 7. CDR3 size: 16 residues. Germline CDR1 and CDR2: MNHEY and SVGAGI. Here the CDR3 reads CASSSYRDRGYNEQFF. The CDR3 coding sequence is TGTGCCAGCAGTTCGTACCGGGACAGGGGTTACAATGAGCAGTTCTTC.

The rearrangement links TRBV11-3 to TRBJ2-2; D is perhaps TRBD1 (6 bases). Germline V CDR1 and CDR2: SGHNT, YENEEA. V gave up 4 bases and J gave up 6 bases, with 15 bases separating them. The CDR3 has 15 residues. CDR3 nucleotides: TGTGCCAGCAGCTCAAGCCTCTCAGGGGCCGGGGAGCTGTTTTTT. It specifies CASSSSLSGAGELFF.

This sequence joins TRBV9 and TRBJ2-3, with D perhaps matching TRBD1 (5 bases). The length of the CDR3 is 16 residues. CDR1 is SGDLS and CDR2 is YYNGEE in the germline V gene. Trimming took 1 base from V and 0 from J, leaving 12 bases between them. The CDR3 reads CASSVQGTTSTDTQYF. In DNA form, the CDR3 reads TGTGCCAGCAGCGTACAGGGCACGACGAGCACAGATACGCAGTATTTT. Together with reference TRBV9 and TRBJ2-3, the CDR3 gives the full variable domain: DSGVTQTPKHLITATGQRVTLRCSPRSGDLSVYWYQQSLDQGLQFLIQYYNGEERAKGNILERFSAQQFPDLHSELNLSSLELGDSALYFCASSVQGTTSTDTQYFGPGTRLTVL.

This chain uses TRBV7-9 with TRBJ2-3, with a tentative D call TRBD2 (5 bases). CDR3 length: 12 residues. From germline, CDR1 is SEHNR and CDR2 FQNEAQ (reference sequence). V lost 10 bases and J lost 6, with 14 bases in between. CDR3 loop: CATPEGRDTQYF. The CDR3 nucleotides read TGTGCCACCCCTGAGGGCAGGGATACGCAGTATTTT.

There are a few counts of this clone. The rearrangement joins TRBV19 to TRBJ2-3, with a possible D match to TRBD2 (6 bases). CDR3 size: 15 residues. The germline V and J ends were trimmed by 5 bases and 2 bases, with 14 bases remaining between them. The germline V gene has CDR1 LNHDA and CDR2 SQIVND (reference sequence). The CDR3 reads CASSLEGTVTDTQYF. The CDR3 DNA sequence: TGTGCCAGTAGTCTGGAGGGGACGGTCACAGATACGCAGTATTTT. The complete variable domain, with remaining parts taken from reference TRBV19 and TRBJ2-3, reads DGGITQSPKYLFRKEGQNVTLSCEQNLNHDAMYWYRQDPGQGLRLIYYSQIVNDFQKGDIAEGYSVSREKKESFPLTVTSAQKNPTAFYLCASSLEGTVTDTQYFGPGTRLTVL.

The table lists this clone with a count of one. The chain recombines TRBV5-4 with TRBJ2-7, with 7 nucleotides matching TRBD2. Unmatched junction bases numbered 8, after V lost 4 bases and J lost 4 bases. The CDR3 has 14 amino acids. The germline gives CDR1 SGHNT, CDR2 YYREEE (reference sequence). CDR3 DNA sequence: TGTGCCAGCAGCCCCGGGCTAGCGGTATACGAGCAGTACGTC. Its protein product is CASSPGLAVYEQYV.